The rows below give T cell receptor beta chains drawn from one sample of a study of blood T cell repertoires in COVID-19. Libraries were prepared by immunoSEQ multiplex PCR; TCRdb keeps only in-frame clonotypes and omits some of them. The sample has about 180,000 clones, about 87% seen once. Input material: peripheral blood. The receptor set was obtained from a woman in her forties or fifties with acute or convalescent COVID-19. Each CDR3 is given with its conserved first and last residue. The D gene is left open where the match is weak. The size entry is marked missing in some rows and otherwise reads once, few, many or a size class.

clone_size: -; v_call: TRBV29-1; d_call: TRBD2; cdr3_length: 13; j_call: TRBJ2-3; cdr3_aa: CSVGGGAMNTQYF; cdr3_nt: TGCAGCGTTGGGGGGGGAGCTATGAATACGCAGTATTTT
clone_size: -; v_call: TRBV7-8; d_call: -; cdr3_length: 14; j_call: TRBJ2-7; cdr3_aa: CASSFNRGWYEQYF; cdr3_nt: TGTGCCAGCAGCTTCAATAGGGGCTGGTACGAGCAGTACTTC
clone_size: -; v_call: TRBV10-1; d_call: -; cdr3_length: 14; j_call: TRBJ1-4; cdr3_aa: CASPEERRWEKLFF; cdr3_nt: TGCGCCAGCCCCGAGGAGAGACGTTGGGAAAAACTGTTTTTT
clone_size: -; v_call: TRBV6-2/TRBV6-3; d_call: -; cdr3_length: 15; j_call: TRBJ2-3; cdr3_aa: CASSWEGVGTDTQYF; cdr3_nt: TGTGCCAGCAGTTGGGAGGGGGTAGGCACAGATACGCAGTATTTT
clone_size: -; v_call: TRBV7-2; d_call: TRBD1; cdr3_length: 15; j_call: TRBJ2-1; cdr3_aa: CASTGLRTGYNEQFF; cdr3_nt: TGTGCCAGCACCGGACTCCGGACAGGTTACAATGAGCAGTTCTTC
clone_size: -; v_call: TRBV4-3; d_call: -; cdr3_length: 14; j_call: TRBJ2-2; cdr3_aa: CASSQDWWPGELFF; cdr3_nt: TGCGCCAGCAGCCAAGATTGGTGGCCCGGGGAGCTGTTTTTT
clone_size: -; v_call: TRBV7-2; d_call: TRBD1; cdr3_length: 14; j_call: TRBJ1-2; cdr3_aa: CASSLVGQGGGYTF; cdr3_nt: TGTGCCAGCAGCTTAGTGGGACAGGGCGGTGGCTACACCTTC
clone_size: -; v_call: TRBV18; d_call: -; cdr3_length: 11; j_call: TRBJ2-7; cdr3_aa: CASGLGDEQYF; cdr3_nt: TGTGCCAGCGGACTTGGAGACGAGCAGTACTTC
clone_size: -; v_call: TRBV19; d_call: -; cdr3_length: 15; j_call: TRBJ1-5; cdr3_aa: CASSRVRGSNQPQHF; cdr3_nt: TGTGCCAGTAGCCGGGTCCGGGGGTCAAATCAGCCCCAGCATTTT
clone_size: -; v_call: TRBV19; d_call: TRBD1; cdr3_length: 15; j_call: TRBJ2-3; cdr3_aa: CASSIWSGGTDTQYF; cdr3_nt: TGTGCCAGTAGTATTTGGTCAGGGGGTACAGATACGCAGTATTTT
clone_size: -; v_call: TRBV13; d_call: TRBD1; cdr3_length: 15; j_call: TRBJ2-2; cdr3_aa: CASSPRTGNTGELFF; cdr3_nt: TGTGCCAGCAGCCCAAGGACAGGGAACACCGGGGAGCTGTTTTTT
clone_size: -; v_call: TRBV11-2; d_call: -; cdr3_length: 13; j_call: TRBJ1-2; cdr3_aa: CASSLTEIDGYTF; cdr3_nt: TGTGCCAGCAGCTTGACAGAGATCGATGGCTACACCTTC
clone_size: -; v_call: TRBV27; d_call: TRBD2; cdr3_length: 16; j_call: TRBJ2-3; cdr3_aa: CASSLAGGPLTDTQYF; cdr3_nt: TGTGCCAGCAGTTTAGCGGGGGGGCCCCTCACAGATACGCAGTATTTT
clone_size: -; v_call: TRBV5-1; d_call: -; cdr3_length: 15; j_call: TRBJ1-4; cdr3_aa: CASSLDLSTNEKLFF; cdr3_nt: TGCGCCAGCAGCTTGGATCTCTCAACTAATGAAAAACTGTTTTTT
clone_size: -; v_call: TRBV18; d_call: -; cdr3_length: 18; j_call: TRBJ2-6; cdr3_aa: CASSPLGQRPSGANVLTF; cdr3_nt: TGTGCCAGCTCACCACTAGGACAGAGACCCTCTGGGGCCAACGTCCTGACTTTC
clone_size: -; v_call: TRBV7-8; d_call: -; cdr3_length: 13; j_call: TRBJ1-1; cdr3_aa: CASSLQQAYEAFF; cdr3_nt: TGTGCCAGCAGCTTACAACAGGCCTACGAAGCTTTCTTT
clone_size: -; v_call: TRBV6-5; d_call: -; cdr3_length: 15; j_call: TRBJ1-1; cdr3_aa: CASSYSSEGDTEAFF; cdr3_nt: TGTGCCAGCAGTTACTCGTCAGAGGGGGACACTGAAGCTTTCTTT
clone_size: -; v_call: TRBV10-3; d_call: -; cdr3_length: 11; j_call: TRBJ2-7; cdr3_aa: CAISERDEQYF; cdr3_nt: TGTGCCATCAGTGAGCGAGACGAGCAGTACTTC
clone_size: -; v_call: TRBV7-2; d_call: TRBD2; cdr3_length: 15; j_call: TRBJ2-7; cdr3_aa: CASSSDYSGRGEQYF; cdr3_nt: TGTGCCAGCAGCTCAGACTATAGCGGGAGAGGAGAGCAGTACTTC
clone_size: -; v_call: TRBV7-2; d_call: -; cdr3_length: 14; j_call: TRBJ1-2; cdr3_aa: CASSTLGGADGYTF; cdr3_nt: TGTGCCAGCAGCACGCTCGGGGGGGCGGATGGCTACACCTTC
clone_size: -; v_call: TRBV19; d_call: -; cdr3_length: 12; j_call: TRBJ1-2; cdr3_aa: CASSIGREADTF; cdr3_nt: TGTGCCAGTAGTATAGGTAGGGAGGCGGACACCTTC
clone_size: -; v_call: TRBV7-9; d_call: -; cdr3_length: 12; j_call: TRBJ2-7; cdr3_aa: CASSLDGRLQYF; cdr3_nt: TGTGCCAGCAGCTTAGACGGTCGTTTGCAGTACTTC
clone_size: -; v_call: TRBV5-4; d_call: -; cdr3_length: 14; j_call: TRBJ1-1; cdr3_aa: CASSLETGTVKAFF; cdr3_nt: TGTGCCAGCAGCTTGGAGACGGGTACTGTAAAAGCTTTCTTT
clone_size: -; v_call: TRBV7-9; d_call: TRBD1; cdr3_length: 13; j_call: TRBJ1-2; cdr3_aa: CASSLGQGDGYTF; cdr3_nt: TGTGCCAGCAGCTTGGGACAGGGGGACGGCTACACCTTC
clone_size: -; v_call: TRBV6-6; d_call: TRBD2; cdr3_length: 14; j_call: TRBJ2-1; cdr3_aa: CASRNWEGLDEQFF; cdr3_nt: TGTGCCAGCAGGAATTGGGAGGGGTTGGATGAGCAGTTCTTC
clone_size: -; v_call: TRBV5-1; d_call: TRBD1; cdr3_length: 15; j_call: TRBJ2-7; cdr3_aa: CASSASGTGAYEQYF; cdr3_nt: TGCGCCAGCAGCGCTAGTGGGACAGGTGCCTACGAGCAGTACTTC
clone_size: few; v_call: TRBV9; d_call: -; cdr3_length: 13; j_call: TRBJ2-1; cdr3_aa: CASSVAGGGEQFF; cdr3_nt: TGTGCCAGCAGCGTAGCGGGCGGAGGAGAGCAGTTCTTC
clone_size: -; v_call: TRBV14; d_call: -; cdr3_length: 17; j_call: TRBJ1-1; cdr3_aa: CASSPPTGETMNTEAFF; cdr3_nt: TGTGCCAGCAGCCCCCCGACAGGAGAGACCATGAACACTGAAGCTTTCTTT
clone_size: -; v_call: TRBV19; d_call: TRBD1; cdr3_length: 19; j_call: TRBJ1-3; cdr3_aa: CASSIPRTTGWNSGNTIYF; cdr3_nt: TGTGCCAGTAGTATCCCTCGGACGACAGGGTGGAACTCTGGAAACACCATATATTTT
clone_size: -; v_call: TRBV6-5; d_call: -; cdr3_length: 13; j_call: TRBJ1-1; cdr3_aa: CASTLTGSGEAFF; cdr3_nt: TGTGCCAGCACCTTGACAGGATCTGGGGAAGCTTTCTTT
clone_size: -; v_call: TRBV5-5; d_call: -; cdr3_length: 14; j_call: TRBJ1-2; cdr3_aa: CASSRQATNYGYTF; cdr3_nt: TGTGCCAGCAGCCGACAGGCGACTAACTATGGCTACACCTTC
clone_size: -; v_call: TRBV7-9; d_call: -; cdr3_length: 13; j_call: TRBJ1-2; cdr3_aa: CASSLDPGSGYTF; cdr3_nt: TGTGCCAGCAGCTTAGATCCGGGGTCTGGCTACACCTTC
clone_size: -; v_call: TRBV6-2/TRBV6-3; d_call: TRBD2; cdr3_length: 15; j_call: TRBJ2-3; cdr3_aa: CASSYSLAVTDTQYF; cdr3_nt: TGTGCCAGCAGTTACAGTCTAGCGGTCACAGATACGCAGTATTTT
clone_size: once; v_call: TRBV7-2; d_call: -; cdr3_length: 13; j_call: TRBJ1-5; cdr3_aa: CASSLLENQPQHF; cdr3_nt: TGTGCCAGCAGCTTATTAGAAAATCAGCCCCAGCATTTT
clone_size: -; v_call: TRBV30; d_call: -; cdr3_length: 13; j_call: TRBJ1-1; cdr3_aa: CAWGKTVNTEAFF; cdr3_nt: TGTGCCTGGGGGAAGACAGTCAACACTGAAGCTTTCTTT
clone_size: -; v_call: TRBV11-2; d_call: -; cdr3_length: 16; j_call: TRBJ2-4; cdr3_aa: CASSPGHTLAKNIQYF; cdr3_nt: TGTGCCAGCAGCCCGGGTCACACTTTAGCCAAAAACATTCAGTACTTC
clone_size: -; v_call: TRBV19; d_call: -; cdr3_length: 13; j_call: TRBJ1-2; cdr3_aa: CASKIRQDYGYTF; cdr3_nt: TGTGCCAGTAAGATAAGACAAGACTATGGCTACACCTTC
clone_size: -; v_call: TRBV29-1; d_call: TRBD1; cdr3_length: 13; j_call: TRBJ1-2; cdr3_aa: CSVDWTGNYGYTF; cdr3_nt: TGCAGCGTTGACTGGACAGGGAACTATGGCTACACCTTC
clone_size: -; v_call: TRBV11-2; d_call: TRBD2; cdr3_length: 15; j_call: TRBJ2-7; cdr3_aa: CASSILAGGLYEQYF; cdr3_nt: TGTGCCAGCAGCATCCTAGCGGGGGGGCTCTACGAGCAGTACTTC
clone_size: -; v_call: TRBV5-1; d_call: TRBD2; cdr3_length: 15; j_call: TRBJ2-1; cdr3_aa: CASSLQTSGSNEQFF; cdr3_nt: TGCGCCAGCAGCTTGCAGACTAGCGGTTCCAATGAGCAGTTCTTC
clone_size: -; v_call: TRBV5-6; d_call: -; cdr3_length: 13; j_call: TRBJ2-5; cdr3_aa: CASSLWQQETQYF; cdr3_nt: TGTGCCAGCAGCTTGTGGCAGCAAGAGACCCAGTACTTC
clone_size: -; v_call: TRBV6-4; d_call: -; cdr3_length: 15; j_call: TRBJ2-6; cdr3_aa: CASSIEASGANVLTF; cdr3_nt: TGTGCCAGCAGTATCGAGGCATCTGGGGCCAACGTCCTGACTTTC
clone_size: -; v_call: TRBV6-5; d_call: -; cdr3_length: 13; j_call: TRBJ1-2; cdr3_aa: CASSPAGRGGYTF; cdr3_nt: TGTGCCAGCAGCCCCGCAGGGCGGGGTGGCTACACCTTC
clone_size: -; v_call: TRBV5-7; d_call: TRBD2; cdr3_length: 17; j_call: TRBJ2-7; cdr3_aa: CASSFNLRAGGPKEQYF; cdr3_nt: TGTGCCAGCAGCTTTAATCTTCGGGCGGGAGGGCCAAAAGAGCAGTACTTC
clone_size: -; v_call: TRBV11-3; d_call: TRBD1; cdr3_length: 15; j_call: TRBJ2-7; cdr3_aa: CASSLAGQGSYEQYF; cdr3_nt: TGTGCCAGCAGCCTCGCCGGACAGGGTTCCTACGAGCAGTACTTC
clone_size: -; v_call: TRBV18; d_call: -; cdr3_length: 14; j_call: TRBJ1-1; cdr3_aa: CASSPGGKATEAFF; cdr3_nt: TGTGCCAGCTCACCAGGGGGGAAGGCCACTGAAGCTTTCTTT
clone_size: -; v_call: TRBV29-1; d_call: TRBD2; cdr3_length: 17; j_call: TRBJ2-3; cdr3_aa: CSVTRTSGGQGTDTQYF; cdr3_nt: TGCAGCGTTACCAGGACTAGCGGGGGGCAGGGCACAGATACGCAGTATTTT
clone_size: -; v_call: TRBV2; d_call: -; cdr3_length: 14; j_call: TRBJ1-5; cdr3_aa: CASRRDEFNQPQHF; cdr3_nt: TGTGCCAGCAGGCGGGACGAGTTCAATCAGCCCCAGCATTTT